The TCR beta chain under discussion was sequenced for a study of T cell changes during pregnancy in multiple sclerosis. Libraries were prepared by immunoSEQ multiplex PCR; TCRdb keeps only in-frame clonotypes and omits some of them. Of tens of thousands of clones listed, 70% to 90% are singletons. The sequencing used peripheral blood, collected in the first trimester of pregnancy. The sequence came from a female donor with multiple sclerosis, enrolled in a pregnancy study.

The CDR3 DNA reads TGTGCCAGCAGACAGGACAAATACAATGAGCAGTTCTTC. This codes for CASRQDKYNEQFF. V usage is TRBV2 and J usage is TRBJ2-1, with D possibly TRBD1 on 5 matching bases. V lost 6 bases to trimming and J lost 4 bases, with 10 bases between them. CDR3 length: 13 amino acids. CDR1 is SNHLY, CDR2 FYNNEI, per germline.